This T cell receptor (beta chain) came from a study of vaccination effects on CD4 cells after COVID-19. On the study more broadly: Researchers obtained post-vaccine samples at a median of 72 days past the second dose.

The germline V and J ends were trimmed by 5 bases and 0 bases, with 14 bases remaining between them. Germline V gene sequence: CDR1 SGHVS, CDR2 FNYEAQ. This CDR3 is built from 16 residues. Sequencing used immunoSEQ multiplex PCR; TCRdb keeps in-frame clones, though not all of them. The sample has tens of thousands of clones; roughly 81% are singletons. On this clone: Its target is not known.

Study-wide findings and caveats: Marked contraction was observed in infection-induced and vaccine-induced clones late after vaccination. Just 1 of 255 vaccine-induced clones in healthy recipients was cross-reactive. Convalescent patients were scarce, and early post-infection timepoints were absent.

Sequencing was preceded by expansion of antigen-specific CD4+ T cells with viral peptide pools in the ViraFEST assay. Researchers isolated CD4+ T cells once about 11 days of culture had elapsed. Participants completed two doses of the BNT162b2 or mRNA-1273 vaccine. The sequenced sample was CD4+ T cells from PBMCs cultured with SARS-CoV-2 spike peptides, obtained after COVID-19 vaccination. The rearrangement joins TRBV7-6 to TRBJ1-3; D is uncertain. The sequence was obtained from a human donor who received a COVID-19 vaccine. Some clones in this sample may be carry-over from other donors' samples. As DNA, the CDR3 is TGTGCCAGCAGCCCTAGAGTGCTCAGCTCTGGAAACACCATATATTTT. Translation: CASSPRVLSSGNTIYF.